This paragraph reports one T cell receptor beta chain. V was cut by 3 bases and J by 6 bases, with 12 bases left in between. This CDR3 region has 13 residues. The germline V gene has CDR1 SGHRS and CDR2 YFSETQ. This entry comes from a study of blood T cell repertoires in COVID-19. As for the study in general: Samples representing acute and convalescent COVID-19 were sourced from the United States, Italy and Spain. From T cells, B-cell-depleted T cells, or PBMCs came the material, which was cDNA or gDNA.

Authors' processing steps: Cell counts per sample came from amplifying reference gene primers. The data were produced by immunoSEQ multiplex PCR, yet TCRdb's version contains in-frame clones alone and is incomplete. The D gene and trimming were derived from the DNA, and the V and J assignments and clone size from that table. The data show about 70,000 clones, approximately 86% seen once. The chain joins TRBV5-1 to TRBJ1-2; weak D call: TRBD1 (5 bases). The TCR was taken from a woman aged 55-69 years with acute or convalescent COVID-19. Sequenced material: peripheral blood. The CDR3 region has the DNA TGCGCCAGCAGCTGGACGGGAGGGGATGGCTACACCTTC. It translates to CASSWTGGDGYTF.